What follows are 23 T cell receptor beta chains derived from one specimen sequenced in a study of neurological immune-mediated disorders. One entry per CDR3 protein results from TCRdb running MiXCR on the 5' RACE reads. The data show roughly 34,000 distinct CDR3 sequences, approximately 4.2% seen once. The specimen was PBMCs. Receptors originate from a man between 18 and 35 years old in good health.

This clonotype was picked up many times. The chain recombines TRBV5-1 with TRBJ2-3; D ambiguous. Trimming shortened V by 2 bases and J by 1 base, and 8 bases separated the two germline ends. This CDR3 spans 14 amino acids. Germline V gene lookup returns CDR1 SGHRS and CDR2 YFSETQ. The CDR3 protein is CASSFSRGTDTQYF. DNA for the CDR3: TGCGCCAGCAGCTTCTCTCGGGGCACAGATACGCAGTATTTT.

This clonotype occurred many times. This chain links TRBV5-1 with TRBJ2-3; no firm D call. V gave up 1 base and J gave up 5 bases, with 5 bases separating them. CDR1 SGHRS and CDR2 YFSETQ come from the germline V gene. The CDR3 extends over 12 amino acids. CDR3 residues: CASSLMGDTQYF. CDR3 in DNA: TGCGCCAGCAGCTTGATGGGAGATACGCAGTATTTT. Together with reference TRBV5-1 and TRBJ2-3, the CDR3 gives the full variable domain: KAGVTQTPRYLIKTRGQQVTLSCSPISGHRSVSWYQQTPGQGLQFLFEYFSETQRNKGNFPGRFSGRQFSNSRSEMNVSTLELGDSALYLCASSLMGDTQYFGPGTRLTVL.

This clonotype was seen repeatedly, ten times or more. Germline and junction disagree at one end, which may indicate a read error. In DNA form, the CDR3 reads TGCAGTGCACGCTCGGTTGGTGAACAACTGTTTTTT. This translates into CSARSVGEQLFF. The chain joins TRBV20-1 to TRBJ1-4; D call uncertain. The CDR3 contains 12 residues. CDR1 is DFQATT and CDR2 is SNEGSKA in the germline V gene (reference sequence).

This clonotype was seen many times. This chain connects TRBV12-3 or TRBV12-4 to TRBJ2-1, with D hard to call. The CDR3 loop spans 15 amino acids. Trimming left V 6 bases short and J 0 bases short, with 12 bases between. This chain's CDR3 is CASRPLGSSYNEQFF. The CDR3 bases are TGTGCCAGCAGGCCCCTAGGAAGCTCCTACAATGAGCAGTTCTTC.

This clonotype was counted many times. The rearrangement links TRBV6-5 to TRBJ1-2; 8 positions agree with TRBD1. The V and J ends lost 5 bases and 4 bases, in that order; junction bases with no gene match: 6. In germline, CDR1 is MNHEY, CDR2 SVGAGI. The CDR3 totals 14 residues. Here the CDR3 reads CASSPDRGVYGYTF. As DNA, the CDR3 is TGTGCCAGCAGTCCCGACAGGGGAGTCTATGGCTACACCTTC.

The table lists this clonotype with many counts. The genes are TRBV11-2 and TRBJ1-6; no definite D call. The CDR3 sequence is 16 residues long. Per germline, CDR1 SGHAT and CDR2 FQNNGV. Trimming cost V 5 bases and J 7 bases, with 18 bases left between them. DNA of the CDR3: TGTGCCAGCAGCCCTTCCGCCGGGGTTCTAAATTCACCCCTCCACTTT. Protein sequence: CASSPSAGVLNSPLHF.

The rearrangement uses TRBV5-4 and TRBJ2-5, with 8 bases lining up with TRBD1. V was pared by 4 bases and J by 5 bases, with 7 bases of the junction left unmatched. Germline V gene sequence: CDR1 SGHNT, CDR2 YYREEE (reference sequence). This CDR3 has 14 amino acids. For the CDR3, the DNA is TGTGCCAGCAGCCTTCAGGGGGCGGAGGAGACCCAGTACTTC. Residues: CASSLQGAEETQYF.

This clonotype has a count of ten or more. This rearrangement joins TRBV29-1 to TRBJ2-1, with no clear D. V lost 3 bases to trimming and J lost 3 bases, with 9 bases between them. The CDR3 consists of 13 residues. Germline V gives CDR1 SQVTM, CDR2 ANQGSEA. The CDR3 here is CSVDNGFYNEQFF. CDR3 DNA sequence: TGCAGCGTTGATAACGGGTTCTACAATGAGCAGTTCTTC.

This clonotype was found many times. Here the CDR3 DNA reads TGCAGCGTGACGGGACTAGGGACCTACAATGAGCAGTTCTTC. This translates into CSVTGLGTYNEQFF. The chain uses TRBV29-1 and TRBJ2-1; TRBD2 matches at 8 bases. Looked up from germline, CDR1 is SQVTM and CDR2 is ANQGSEA. The CDR3 runs to 14 residues. The junction had 6 bases not matched to a gene; V was cut back by 6 bases and J by 2 bases.

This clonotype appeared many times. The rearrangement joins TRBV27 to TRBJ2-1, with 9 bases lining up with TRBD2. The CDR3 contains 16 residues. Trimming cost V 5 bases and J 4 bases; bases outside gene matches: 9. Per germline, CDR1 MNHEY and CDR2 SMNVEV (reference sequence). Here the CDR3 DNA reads TGTGCCAGCAGTCCTCAGACTAGCGGATATTACAATGAGCAGTTCTTC. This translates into CASSPQTSGYYNEQFF.

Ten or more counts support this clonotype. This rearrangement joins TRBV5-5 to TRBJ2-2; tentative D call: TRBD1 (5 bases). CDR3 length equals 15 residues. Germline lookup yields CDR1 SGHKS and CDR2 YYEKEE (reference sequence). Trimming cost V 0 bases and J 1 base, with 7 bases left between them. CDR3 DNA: TGTGCCAGCAGCTTGGTTCAGGGGAACACCGGGGAGCTGTTTTTT. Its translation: CASSLVQGNTGELFF.

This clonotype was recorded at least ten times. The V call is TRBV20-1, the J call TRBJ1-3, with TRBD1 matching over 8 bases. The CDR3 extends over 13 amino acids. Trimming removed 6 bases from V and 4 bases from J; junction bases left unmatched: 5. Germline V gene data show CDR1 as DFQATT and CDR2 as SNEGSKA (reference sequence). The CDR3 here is CSAAQGAGNTIYF. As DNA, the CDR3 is TGCAGTGCGGCCCAGGGGGCGGGAAACACCATATATTTT.

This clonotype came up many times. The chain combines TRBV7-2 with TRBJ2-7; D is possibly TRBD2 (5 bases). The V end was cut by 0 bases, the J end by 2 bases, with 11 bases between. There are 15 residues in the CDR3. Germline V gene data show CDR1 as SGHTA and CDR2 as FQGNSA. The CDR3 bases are TGTGCCAGCAGCTTAGCACGGGGTGCTACCTACGAGCAGTACTTC. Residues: CASSLARGATYEQYF.

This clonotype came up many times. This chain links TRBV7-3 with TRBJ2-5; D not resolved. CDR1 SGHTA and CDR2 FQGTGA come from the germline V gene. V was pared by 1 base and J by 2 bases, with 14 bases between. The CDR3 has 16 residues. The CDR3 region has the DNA TGTGCCAGCAGCTTAATTTGGGCGGAGAAACAAGAGACCCAGTACTTC. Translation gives CASSLIWAEKQETQYF.

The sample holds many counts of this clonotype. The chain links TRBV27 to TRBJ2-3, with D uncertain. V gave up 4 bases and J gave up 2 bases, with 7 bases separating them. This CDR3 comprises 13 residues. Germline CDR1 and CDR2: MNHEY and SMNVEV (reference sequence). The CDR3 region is CASSSFYTDTQYF. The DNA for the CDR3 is TGTGCCAGCAGTTCCTTTTACACAGATACGCAGTATTTT.

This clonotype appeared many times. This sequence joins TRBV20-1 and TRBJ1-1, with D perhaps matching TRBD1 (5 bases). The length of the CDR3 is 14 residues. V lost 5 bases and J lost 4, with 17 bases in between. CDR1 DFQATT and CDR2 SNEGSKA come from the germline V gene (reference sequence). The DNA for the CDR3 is TGCAGTGCTGGGGTGTGGGGCTCTAGCACTGAAGCTTTCTTT. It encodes CSAGVWGSSTEAFF.

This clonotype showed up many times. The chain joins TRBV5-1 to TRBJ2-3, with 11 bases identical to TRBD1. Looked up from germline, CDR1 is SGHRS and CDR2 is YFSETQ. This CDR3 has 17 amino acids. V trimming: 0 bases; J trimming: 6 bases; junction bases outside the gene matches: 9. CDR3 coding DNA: TGCGCCAGCAGCTTGGGAGTCCGGGACAGGGGGTTGGATACGCAGTATTTT. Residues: CASSLGVRDRGLDTQYF.

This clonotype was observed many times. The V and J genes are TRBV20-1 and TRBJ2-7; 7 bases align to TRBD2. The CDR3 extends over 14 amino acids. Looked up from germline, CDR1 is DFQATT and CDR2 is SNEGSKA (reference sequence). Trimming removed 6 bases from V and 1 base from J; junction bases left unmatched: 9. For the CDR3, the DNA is TGCAGTGCCCCCCGGGGGGAACCTTCCTACGAGCAGTACTTC. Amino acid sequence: CSAPRGEPSYEQYF.

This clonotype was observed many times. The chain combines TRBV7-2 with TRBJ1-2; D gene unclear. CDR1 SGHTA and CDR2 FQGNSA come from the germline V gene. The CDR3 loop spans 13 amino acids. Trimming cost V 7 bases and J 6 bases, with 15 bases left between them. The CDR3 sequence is CASNNRRPHGYTF. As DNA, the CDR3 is TGTGCCAGCAACAATAGACGGCCTCATGGCTACACCTTC.

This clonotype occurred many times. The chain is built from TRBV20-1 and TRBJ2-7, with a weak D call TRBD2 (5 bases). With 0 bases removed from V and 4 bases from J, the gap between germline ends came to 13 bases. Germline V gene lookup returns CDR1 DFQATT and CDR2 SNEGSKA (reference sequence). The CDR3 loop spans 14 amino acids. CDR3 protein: CSARDGLALYEQYF. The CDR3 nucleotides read TGCAGTGCTAGAGATGGTCTAGCACTGTACGAGCAGTACTTC.

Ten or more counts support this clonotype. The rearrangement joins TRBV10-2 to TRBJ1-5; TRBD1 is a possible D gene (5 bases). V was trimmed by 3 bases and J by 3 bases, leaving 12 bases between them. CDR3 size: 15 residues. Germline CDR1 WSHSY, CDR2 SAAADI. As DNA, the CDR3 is TGCGCCAGCAGTGAACAGGCGCTTAACAATCAGCCCCAGCATTTT. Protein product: CASSEQALNNQPQHF.

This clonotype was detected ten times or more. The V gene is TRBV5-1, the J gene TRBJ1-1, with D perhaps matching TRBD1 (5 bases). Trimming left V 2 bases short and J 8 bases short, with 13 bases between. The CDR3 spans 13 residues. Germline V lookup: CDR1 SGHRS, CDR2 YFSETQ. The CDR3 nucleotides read TGCGCCAGCAGCTTAACCAGGGCAAACGAAGCTTTCTTT. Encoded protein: CASSLTRANEAFF.

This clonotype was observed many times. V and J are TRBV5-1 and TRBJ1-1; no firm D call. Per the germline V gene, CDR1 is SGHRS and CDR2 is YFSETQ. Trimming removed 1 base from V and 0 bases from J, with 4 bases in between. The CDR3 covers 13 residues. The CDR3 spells CASSLRVNTEAFF. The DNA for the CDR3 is TGCGCCAGCAGCTTGAGGGTGAACACTGAAGCTTTCTTT.